This T cell receptor beta chain was identified in a study of shared clonotypes between healthy human individuals. Some clones are missing from TCRdb's copy, which holds only in-frame ones; the method was immunoSEQ multiplex PCR. The sample yields roughly 700,000 clones, less than 85% seen once. This TCR came from a woman in her twenties or thirties in good health. The material sequenced was memory CD4+ T cells sorted from blood. Subset: CD45RA-negative fraction.

CDR3 protein: CASSFMGSNTEAFF. The DNA of the CDR3 is TGTGCCAGCAGCTTTATGGGAAGTAACACTGAAGCTTTCTTT. The chain employs TRBV5-5 and TRBJ1-1; D gene unclear. In germline, CDR1 is SGHKS, CDR2 YYEKEE (reference sequence). This CDR3 has 14 residues. Trimming left V 2 bases short and J 2 bases short, with 10 bases between.